This TCR beta chain is drawn from a study of neurological immune-mediated disorders. Regarding the study as a whole: None of the CDR3 amino acid sequences found in expanded clones was shared across subjects. This suggests that the TCR-beta repertoires were private in all groups.

Ten or more counts support this clonotype. Antigen specificity is unknown. Germline V gene data show CDR1 as LGHNA and CDR2 as YNFKEQ. The CDR3 runs to 16 residues. The ends were cut back, 0 bases at V and 1 base at J, with 7 bases in the middle. TCRdb independently ran MiXCR on the 5' RACE reads; one entry per CDR3 protein. The table shows about 54,000 distinct CDR3 sequences, with 3% to 4% occurring only once. Libraries from sorted cells used about 970,000 T cells (CD4+ or CD8+). Sequencing was carried out using CD4+ T cells from blood. This sequence originates from a woman aged 40-49 years with multiple sclerosis. This chain links TRBV4-2 with TRBJ1-6; D unresolved. The CDR3 sequence is CASSQDGRSYNSPLHF. The DNA for the CDR3 is TGTGCCAGCAGCCAAGATGGGCGGTCCTATAATTCACCCCTCCACTTT.